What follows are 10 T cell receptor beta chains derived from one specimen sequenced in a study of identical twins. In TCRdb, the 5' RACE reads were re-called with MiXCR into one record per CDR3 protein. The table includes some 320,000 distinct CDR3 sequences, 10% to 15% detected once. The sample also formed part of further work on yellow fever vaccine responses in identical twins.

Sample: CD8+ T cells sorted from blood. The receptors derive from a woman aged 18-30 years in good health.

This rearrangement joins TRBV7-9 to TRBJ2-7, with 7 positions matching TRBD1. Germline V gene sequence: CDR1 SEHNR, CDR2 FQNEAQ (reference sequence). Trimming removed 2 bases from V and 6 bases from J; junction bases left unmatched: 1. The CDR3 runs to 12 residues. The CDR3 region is CASSLTGVEQYV. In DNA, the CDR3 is TGTGCCAGCAGCTTAACAGGGGTCGAGCAGTACGTC.

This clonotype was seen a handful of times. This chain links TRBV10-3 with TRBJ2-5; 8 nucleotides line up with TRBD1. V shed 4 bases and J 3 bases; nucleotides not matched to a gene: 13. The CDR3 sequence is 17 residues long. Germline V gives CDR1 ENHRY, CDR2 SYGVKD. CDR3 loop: CAISVLRSGTGEETQYF. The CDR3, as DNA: TGTGCCATCAGTGTCCTAAGAAGTGGGACAGGTGAAGAGACCCAGTACTTC.

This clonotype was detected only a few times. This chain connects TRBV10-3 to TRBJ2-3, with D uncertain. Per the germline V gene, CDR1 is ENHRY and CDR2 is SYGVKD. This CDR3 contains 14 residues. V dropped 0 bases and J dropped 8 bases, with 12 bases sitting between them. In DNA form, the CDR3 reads TGTGCCATCAGTGAGTCCGGGTTTGACGGTACGCAGTATTTT. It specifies CAISESGFDGTQYF.

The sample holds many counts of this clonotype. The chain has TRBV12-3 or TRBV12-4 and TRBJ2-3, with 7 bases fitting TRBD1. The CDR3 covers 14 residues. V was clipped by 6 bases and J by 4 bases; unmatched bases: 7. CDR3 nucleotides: TGTGCCAGCAGCAAGACAGGGTTGCCAGATACGCAGTATTTT. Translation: CASSKTGLPDTQYF.

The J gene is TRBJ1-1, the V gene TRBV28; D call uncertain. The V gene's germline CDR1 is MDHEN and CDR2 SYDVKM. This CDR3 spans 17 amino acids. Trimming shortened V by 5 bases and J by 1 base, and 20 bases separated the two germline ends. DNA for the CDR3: TGTGCCAGCAGTGAACAAGGGAAGATTGGGGAGAACACTGAAGCTTTCTTT. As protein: CASSEQGKIGENTEAFF.

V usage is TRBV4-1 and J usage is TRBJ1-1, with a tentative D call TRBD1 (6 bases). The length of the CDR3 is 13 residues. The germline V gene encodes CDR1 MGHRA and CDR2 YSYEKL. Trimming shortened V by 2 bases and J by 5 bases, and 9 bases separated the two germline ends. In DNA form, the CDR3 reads TGCGCCAGCAGCCAAACAGGGTATACTGAAGCTTTCTTT. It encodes CASSQTGYTEAFF.

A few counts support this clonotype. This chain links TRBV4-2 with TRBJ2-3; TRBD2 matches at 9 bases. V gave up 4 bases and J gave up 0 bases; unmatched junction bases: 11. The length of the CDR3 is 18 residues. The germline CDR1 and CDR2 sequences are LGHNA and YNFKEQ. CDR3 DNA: TGTGCCAGCAGCCGAAAGCACCTAGCGGGGTCTAGCACAGATACGCAGTATTTT. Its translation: CASSRKHLAGSSTDTQYF.

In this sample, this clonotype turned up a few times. CDR3 amino acids: CASSLVFRGANEQFF. The CDR3 bases are TGTGCCAGCAGCTTAGTTTTCCGGGGGGCGAATGAGCAGTTCTTC. The gene calls are TRBV7-8 and TRBJ2-1; D is possibly TRBD2 (7 bases). The CDR3 consists of 15 residues. The germline V gene encodes CDR1 SGHVS and CDR2 FQNEAQ. V shed 1 base and J shed 7 bases, with 14 bases lying between them.

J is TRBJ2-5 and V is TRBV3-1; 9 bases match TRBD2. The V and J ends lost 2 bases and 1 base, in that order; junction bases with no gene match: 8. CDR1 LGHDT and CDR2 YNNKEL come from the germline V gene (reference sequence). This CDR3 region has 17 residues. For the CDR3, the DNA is TGTGCCAGCAGCCAACAACCCAGCGGGAGGTCCCAAGAGACCCAGTACTTC. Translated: CASSQQPSGRSQETQYF.

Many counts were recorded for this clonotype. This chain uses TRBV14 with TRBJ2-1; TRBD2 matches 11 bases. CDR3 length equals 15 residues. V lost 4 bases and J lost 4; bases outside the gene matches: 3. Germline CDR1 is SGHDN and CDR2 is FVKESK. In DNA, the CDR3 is TGTGCCAGCAGCCTAGGACTAGCGGGTTACAATGAGCAGTTCTTC. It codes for CASSLGLAGYNEQFF.